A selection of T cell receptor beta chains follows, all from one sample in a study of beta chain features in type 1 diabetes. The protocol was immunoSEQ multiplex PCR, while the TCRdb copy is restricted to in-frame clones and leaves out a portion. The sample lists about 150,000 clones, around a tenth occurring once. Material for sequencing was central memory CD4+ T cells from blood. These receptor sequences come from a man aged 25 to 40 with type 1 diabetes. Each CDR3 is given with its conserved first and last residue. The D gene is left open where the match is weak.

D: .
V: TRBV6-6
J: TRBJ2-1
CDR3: CASSYLSSSRFF

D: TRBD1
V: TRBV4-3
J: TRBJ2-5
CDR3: CASSQEGTGLETQYF

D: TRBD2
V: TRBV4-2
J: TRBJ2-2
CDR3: CASTPGLAGATGELFF

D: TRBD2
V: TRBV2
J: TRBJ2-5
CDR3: CASSGVGSGSKETQYF

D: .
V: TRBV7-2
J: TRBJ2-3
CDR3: CASSISGRMDTQYF

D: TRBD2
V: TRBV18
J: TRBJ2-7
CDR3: CASSRGLAGVIEQYF

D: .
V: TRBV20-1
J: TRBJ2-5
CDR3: CSASLGVHYF

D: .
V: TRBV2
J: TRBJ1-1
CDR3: CASSAGDTEAFF

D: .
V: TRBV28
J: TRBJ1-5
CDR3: CASKSGSAQPQHF

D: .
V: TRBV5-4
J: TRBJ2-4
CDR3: CASSFGGLGKNIQYF

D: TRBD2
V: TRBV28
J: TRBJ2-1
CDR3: CASSLGGSTNEQFF

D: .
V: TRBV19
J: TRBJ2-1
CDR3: CASRAAGYWDEQFF

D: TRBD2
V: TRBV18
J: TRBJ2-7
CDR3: CASSPRAGEGFNEQYF

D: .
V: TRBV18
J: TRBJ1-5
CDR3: CASSPEGAGQPQHF